The clone carrying this TCR beta chain was observed once. TCRdb passed the 5' RACE reads through MiXCR, listing each CDR3 protein once. The repertoire holds 250,000 to 300,000 distinct CDR3 sequences, with 15% to 20% as singletons. Germline loops: CDR1 ENHRY, CDR2 SYGVKD. The CDR3 consists of 15 residues. The V end lost 2 bases, the J end lost 4 bases, and 14 bases lay between the germline ends. This entry belongs to a study of T-cell memory formation after mild COVID-19. This receptor was identified in a man younger than 30 who had mild COVID-19 (a few samples of this study predate the infection). Cell type and time point are not known. The material sequenced was PBMCs or a T cell subset sorted from them (not recorded which). The gene calls are TRBV10-3 and TRBJ2-5; possible D gene TRBD2, 6 bases. CDR3 loop: CAISEGRDGRETQYF. Here the CDR3 DNA reads TGTGCCATCAGTGAGGGGCGGGACGGGAGAGAGACCCAGTACTTC.